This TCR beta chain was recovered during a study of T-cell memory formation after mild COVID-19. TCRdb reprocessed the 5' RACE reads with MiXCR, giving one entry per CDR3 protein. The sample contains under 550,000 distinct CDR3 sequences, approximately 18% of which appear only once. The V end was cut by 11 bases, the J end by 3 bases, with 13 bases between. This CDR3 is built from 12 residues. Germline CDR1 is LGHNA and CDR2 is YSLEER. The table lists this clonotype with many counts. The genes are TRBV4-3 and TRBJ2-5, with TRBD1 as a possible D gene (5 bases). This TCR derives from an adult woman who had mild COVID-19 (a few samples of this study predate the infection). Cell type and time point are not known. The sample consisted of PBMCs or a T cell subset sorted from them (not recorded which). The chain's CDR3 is CARPRGKETQYF. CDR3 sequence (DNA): TGCGCCCGCCCAAGGGGTAAAGAGACCCAGTACTTC.